The clone carrying this TCR beta chain was counted only a few times. The data derive from a study of T-cell reconstitution after alpha-beta-depleted transplantation in children. Unique molecular identifiers featured in how the TCRbeta library was prepared. A single record per CDR3 protein comes from TCRdb applying MiXCR to the PCR reads. The repertoire has about 210,000 distinct CDR3 sequences, approximately 17% of them found once; the top ten carry around 44%. V lost 5 bases and J 4 bases, leaving 11 bases between the germline ends. The CDR3 is 12 amino acids. Germline lookup yields CDR1 SQVTM and CDR2 ANQGSEA.

Sequences were derived from PBMCs, mostly from graft donor cells, sampled 360 days after TCRalphabeta/CD19-depleted stem cell transplant. The chain joins TRBV29-1 to TRBJ1-2, with D possibly TRBD1 on 6 matching bases. This TCR came from a male patient under 10 years old who had a stem cell transplant for acute lymphoblastic leukemia, so the T cells may come from the graft donor. The CDR3 sequence is CSVPGGGYGYTF. CDR3 in DNA: TGCAGCGTTCCCGGGGGCGGCTATGGCTACACCTTC.